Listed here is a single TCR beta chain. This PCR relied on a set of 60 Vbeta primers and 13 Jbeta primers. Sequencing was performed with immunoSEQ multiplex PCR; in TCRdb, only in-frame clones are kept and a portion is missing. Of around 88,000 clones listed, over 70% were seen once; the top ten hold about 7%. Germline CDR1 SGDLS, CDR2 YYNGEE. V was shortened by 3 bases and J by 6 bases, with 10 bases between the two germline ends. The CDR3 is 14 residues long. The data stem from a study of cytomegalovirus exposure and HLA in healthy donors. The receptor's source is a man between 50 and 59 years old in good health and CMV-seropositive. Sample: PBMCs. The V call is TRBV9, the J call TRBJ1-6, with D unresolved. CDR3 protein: CASSEQSSNSPLHF. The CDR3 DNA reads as TGTGCCAGCAGCGAACAGAGTAGTAATTCACCCCTCCACTTT.